A single T cell receptor (beta chain) is shown here with its context. The antigen is unknown. This CDR3 comprises 15 residues. Germline loops: CDR1 MDHEN, CDR2 SYDVKM. The ends lost 5 bases at V and 4 bases at J; junction bases unmatched: 4. This specimen comes from a study of T cell responses to AZD1222 COVID-19 vaccine. Study-wide findings and caveats: None of the repertoires were sampled until the peak T cell response had passed. Receipt of two AZD1222 doses was followed by a rise in Spike-specific TCR breadth and depth. Among those given AZD1222, only six were seropositive at baseline.

Sequenced by immunoSEQ multiplex PCR; TCRdb stores in-frame clones only, minus some. The table includes about 140,000 clones, 80% to 90% detected once. Sequencing was performed on peripheral blood, taken on day 0 of AZD1222 vaccination. This TCR was sampled from an adult in good health. The chain has TRBV28 and TRBJ2-1; 11 bases map to TRBD1. Written as DNA, the CDR3 is TGTGCCAGCAGTCCCGGGACAGGGGGTTACAATGAGCAGTTCTTC. Translated, it gives CASSPGTGGYNEQFF. Variable domain in full (rest from reference TRBV28 and TRBJ2-1): DVKVTQSSRYLVKRTGEKVFLECVQDMDHENMFWYRQDPGLGLRLIYFSYDVKMKEKGDIPEGYSVSREKKERFSLILESASTNQTSMYLCASSPGTGGYNEQFFGPGTRLTVL.